This section outlines one T cell receptor beta chain sequence together with its context. Its antigen is not known. This record belongs to a study of cytomegalovirus exposure and HLA in healthy donors. Study context: A subsequent analysis stated that the approximately 110 validation repertoires were run on the same platform as the 600 to 750 first-cohort repertoires. Study observations and caveats: Most TCR sequences proved rare, with some public TCRs found in many donors.

The CDR3 contains 14 residues. Germline V CDR1 and CDR2: SGHTA, FQGNSA. The V and J ends lost 1 base and 5 bases respectively, with 9 bases between them. TCRdb keeps only in-frame clones here, not all; method: immunoSEQ multiplex PCR. In the table there are 150,000 to 200,000 clones, roughly 91% of which are singletons. The origin of this receptor is a young woman in good health and CMV-seropositive. This chain connects TRBV7-2 to TRBJ2-4, with D hard to call. Input material: PBMCs. The CDR3 DNA is TGTGCCAGCAGCTTAGTGAGGTTACAAAACATTCAGTACTTC. Its translation is CASSLVRLQNIQYF.